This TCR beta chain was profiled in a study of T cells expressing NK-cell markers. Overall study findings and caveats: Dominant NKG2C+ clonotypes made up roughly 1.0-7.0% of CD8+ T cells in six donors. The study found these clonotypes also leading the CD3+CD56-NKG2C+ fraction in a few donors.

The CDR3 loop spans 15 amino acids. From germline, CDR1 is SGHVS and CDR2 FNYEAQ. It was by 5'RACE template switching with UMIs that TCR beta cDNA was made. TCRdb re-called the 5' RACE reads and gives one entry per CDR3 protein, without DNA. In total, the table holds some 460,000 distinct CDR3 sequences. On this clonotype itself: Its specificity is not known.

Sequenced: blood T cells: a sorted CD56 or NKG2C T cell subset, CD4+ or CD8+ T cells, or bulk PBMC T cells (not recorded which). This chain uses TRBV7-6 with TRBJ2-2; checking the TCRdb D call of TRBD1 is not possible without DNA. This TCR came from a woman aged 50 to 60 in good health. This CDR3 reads CASSFRAGVTGELFF.